The clone carrying this TCR beta chain was seen more than once but under ten times. This specimen belongs to a study of identical twins. Trimming cost V 1 base and J 1 base; bases outside gene matches: 1. CDR1 and CDR2 from the germline V gene are DFQATT and SNEGSKA (reference sequence). The CDR3 has 14 amino acids. TCRdb reprocessed the 5' RACE reads with MiXCR, giving one entry per CDR3 protein. The data show fewer than 900,000 distinct CDR3 sequences, 21% seen once. Separately, the same data were catalogued under a study of T cells expressing NK-cell markers. That source reports: Sorted CD3+CD56+NKG2C+, CD3+CD56+NKG2C- and CD3+CD56-NKG2C+ T cells supplied TCR beta repertoires.

The clonotype was recovered from a woman aged 18-29 years in good health. The specimen sequenced was PBMCs. The rearrangement links TRBV20-1 to TRBJ2-3, with TRBD2 matching 8 bases. The CDR3 protein is CSARATSGTDTQYF. CDR3 DNA: TGCAGTGCTAGAGCGACTAGCGGCACAGATACGCAGTATTTT.